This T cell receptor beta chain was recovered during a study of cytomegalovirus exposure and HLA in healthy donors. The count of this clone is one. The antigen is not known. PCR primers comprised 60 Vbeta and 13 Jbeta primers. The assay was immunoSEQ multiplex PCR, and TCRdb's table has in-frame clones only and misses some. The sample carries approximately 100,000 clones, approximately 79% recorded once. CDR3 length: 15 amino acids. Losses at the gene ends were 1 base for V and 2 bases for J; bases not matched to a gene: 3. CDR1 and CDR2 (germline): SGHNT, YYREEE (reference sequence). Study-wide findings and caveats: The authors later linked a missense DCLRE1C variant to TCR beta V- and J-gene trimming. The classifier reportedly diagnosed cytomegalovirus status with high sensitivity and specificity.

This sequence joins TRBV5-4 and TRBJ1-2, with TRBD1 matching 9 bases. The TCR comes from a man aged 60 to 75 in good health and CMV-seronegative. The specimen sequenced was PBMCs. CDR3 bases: TGTGCCAGCAGCTTGCCCACAGGGGGCAACTATGGCTACACCTTC. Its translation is CASSLPTGGNYGYTF.